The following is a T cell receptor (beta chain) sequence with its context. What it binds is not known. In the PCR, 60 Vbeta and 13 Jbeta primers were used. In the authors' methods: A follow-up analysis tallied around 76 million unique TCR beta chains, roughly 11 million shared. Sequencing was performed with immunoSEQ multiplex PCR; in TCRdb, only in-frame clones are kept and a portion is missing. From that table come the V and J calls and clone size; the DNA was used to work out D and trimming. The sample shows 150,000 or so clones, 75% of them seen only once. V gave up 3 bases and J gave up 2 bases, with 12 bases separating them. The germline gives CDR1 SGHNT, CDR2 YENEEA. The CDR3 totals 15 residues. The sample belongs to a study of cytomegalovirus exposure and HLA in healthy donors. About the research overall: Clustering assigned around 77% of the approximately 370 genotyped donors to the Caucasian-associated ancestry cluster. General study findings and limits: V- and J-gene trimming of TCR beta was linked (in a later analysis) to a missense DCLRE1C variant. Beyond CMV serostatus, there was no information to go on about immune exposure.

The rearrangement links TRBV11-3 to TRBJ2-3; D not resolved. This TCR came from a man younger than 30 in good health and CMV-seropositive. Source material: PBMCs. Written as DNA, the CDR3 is TGTGCCAGCAGCTTGTTTGGCGGAGACACAGATACGCAGTATTTT. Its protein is CASSLFGGDTDTQYF.